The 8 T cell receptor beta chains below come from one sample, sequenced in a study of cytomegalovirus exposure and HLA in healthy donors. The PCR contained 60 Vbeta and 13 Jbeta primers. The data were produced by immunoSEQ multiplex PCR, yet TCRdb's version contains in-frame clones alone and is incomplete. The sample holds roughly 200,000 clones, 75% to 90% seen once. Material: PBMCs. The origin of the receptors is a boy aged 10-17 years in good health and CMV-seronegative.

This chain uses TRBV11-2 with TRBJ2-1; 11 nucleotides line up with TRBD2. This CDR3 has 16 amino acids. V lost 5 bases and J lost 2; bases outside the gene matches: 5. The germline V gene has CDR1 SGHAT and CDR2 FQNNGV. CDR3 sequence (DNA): TGTGCCAGCAGCGTGACTAGCGGGATCGCCTACAATGAGCAGTTCTTC. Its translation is CASSVTSGIAYNEQFF.

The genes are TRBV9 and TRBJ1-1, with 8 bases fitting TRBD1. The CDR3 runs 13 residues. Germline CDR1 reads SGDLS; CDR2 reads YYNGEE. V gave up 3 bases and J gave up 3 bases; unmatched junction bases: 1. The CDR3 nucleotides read TGTGCCAGCAGCGAGGGACAGGACACTGAAGCTTTCTTT. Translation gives CASSEGQDTEAFF. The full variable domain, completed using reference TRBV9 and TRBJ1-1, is DSGVTQTPKHLITATGQRVTLRCSPRSGDLSVYWYQQSLDQGLQFLIQYYNGEERAKGNILERFSAQQFPDLHSELNLSSLELGDSALYFCASSEGQDTEAFFGQGTRLTVV.

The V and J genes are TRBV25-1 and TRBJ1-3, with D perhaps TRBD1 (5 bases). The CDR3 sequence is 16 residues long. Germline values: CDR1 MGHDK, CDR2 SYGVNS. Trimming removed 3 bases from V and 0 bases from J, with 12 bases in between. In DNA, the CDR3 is TGTGCCAGCAGTGAGTTAGGGGAACCCTCTGGAAACACCATATATTTT. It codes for CASSELGEPSGNTIYF. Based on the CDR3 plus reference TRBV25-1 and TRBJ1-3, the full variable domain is EADIYQTPRYLVIGTGKKITLECSQTMGHDKMYWYQQDPGMELHLIHYSYGVNSTEKGDLSSESTVSRIRTEHFPLTLESARPSHTSQYLCASSELGEPSGNTIYFGEGSWLTVV.

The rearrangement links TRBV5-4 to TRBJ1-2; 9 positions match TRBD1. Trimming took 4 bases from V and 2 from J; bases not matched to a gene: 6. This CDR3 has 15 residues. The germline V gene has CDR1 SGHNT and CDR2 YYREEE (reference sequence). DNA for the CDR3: TGTGCCAGCAGCGCAAGAGGACAGGGGAACTATGGCTACACCTTC. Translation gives CASSARGQGNYGYTF.

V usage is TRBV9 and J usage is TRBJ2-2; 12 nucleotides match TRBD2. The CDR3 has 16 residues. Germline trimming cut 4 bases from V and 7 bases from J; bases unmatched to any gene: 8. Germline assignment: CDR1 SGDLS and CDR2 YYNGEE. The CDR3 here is CASSPRLAGDGGELFF. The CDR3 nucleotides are TGTGCCAGCAGCCCTCGACTAGCGGGGGATGGCGGGGAGCTGTTTTTT.

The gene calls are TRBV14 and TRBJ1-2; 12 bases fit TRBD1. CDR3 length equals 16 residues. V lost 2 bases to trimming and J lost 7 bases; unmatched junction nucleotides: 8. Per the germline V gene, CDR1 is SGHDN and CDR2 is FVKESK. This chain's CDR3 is CASSQWGQGATGGYTF. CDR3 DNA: TGTGCCAGCAGCCAATGGGGACAGGGGGCTACGGGTGGCTACACCTTC.

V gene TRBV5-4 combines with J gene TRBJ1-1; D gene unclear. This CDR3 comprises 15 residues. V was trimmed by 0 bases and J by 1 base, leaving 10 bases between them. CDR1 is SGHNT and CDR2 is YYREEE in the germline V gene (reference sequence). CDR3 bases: TGTGCCAGCAGCTTGGACGCGGCGGGGAACACTGAAGCTTTCTTT. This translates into CASSLDAAGNTEAFF.

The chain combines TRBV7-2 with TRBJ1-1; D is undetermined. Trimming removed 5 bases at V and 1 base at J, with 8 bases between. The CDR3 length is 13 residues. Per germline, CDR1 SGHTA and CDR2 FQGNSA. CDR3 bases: TGTGCCAGCAGCCCCAGGCCGAACACTGAAGCTTTCTTT. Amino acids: CASSPRPNTEAFF.